These T cell receptor beta chains were read from a single sample in a study of T cell responses to AZD1222 COVID-19 vaccine. Clones were sequenced by immunoSEQ multiplex PCR, and TCRdb holds only the in-frame ones, with some missing. The sample holds about 150,000 clones, about 91% seen once. The source material was peripheral blood, sampled on day 0 of AZD1222 vaccination. Receptors were obtained from an adult in good health. The CDR3 runs from the conserved cysteine through the conserved F or W. The D gene is left open where the match is weak. A clone size is listed for some rows: how often the clone was seen (once, few, many), or a class if it is expanded.

V gene	D gene	J gene	clone size	CDR3 DNA	CDR3 protein
TRBV5-6	TRBD2	TRBJ2-7	NA	TGTGCCAGCAGCTTGTCTAGCGGGAGGCACGAGCAGTACTTC	CASSLSSGRHEQYF
TRBV15	NA	TRBJ2-6	NA	TGTGCCACCAGCAGAGATCAATGGACCTCTGGGGCCAACGTCCTGACTTTC	CATSRDQWTSGANVLTF
TRBV4-3	NA	TRBJ2-3	NA	TGCGCCAGCAGCCAAGGAAAGGAGGGGTGGTTGATAGATACGCAGTATTTT	CASSQGKEGWLIDTQYF
TRBV9	NA	TRBJ1-6	NA	TGTGCCAGCAGCGCGAGTGGAAGCGTGACATACAATTCACCCCTCCACTTT	CASSASGSVTYNSPLHF
TRBV7-2	NA	TRBJ1-1	NA	TGTGCCAGCAGCTGGGTGGAGGACACTGAAGCTTTCTTT	CASSWVEDTEAFF
TRBV27	NA	TRBJ2-5	NA	TGTGCCAGCAGTCAGACCGGGACAACGCAAGAGACCCAGTACTTC	CASSQTGTTQETQYF
TRBV7-8	NA	TRBJ1-5	NA	TGTGCCAGCAGCTCCAGACAACCTAGCAATCAGCCCCAGCATTTT	CASSSRQPSNQPQHF
TRBV3-1/TRBV3-2	NA	TRBJ2-7	few	TGTGCCAGCAGCCCGCAGCCCTGGAGCTCCTACGAGCAGTACTTC	CASSPQPWSSYEQYF
TRBV28	TRBD2	TRBJ2-1	NA	TGTGCCAGCAAGCCCGGGGGGACCTACAATGAGCAGTTCTTC	CASKPGGTYNEQFF
TRBV5-5	NA	TRBJ2-7	NA	TGTGCCAGCAGCTTGGTTACGGACTCCTACGAGCAGTACTTC	CASSLVTDSYEQYF
TRBV6-5	NA	TRBJ2-7	NA	TGTGCCAGCTACGGACAGATCTACGAGCAGTACTTC	CASYGQIYEQYF
TRBV6-2/TRBV6-3	NA	TRBJ2-5	NA	TGTGCCAGCAGTTACGCTGGGGAGACCCAGTACTTC	CASSYAGETQYF
TRBV9	TRBD2	TRBJ2-7	NA	TGTGCCAGCGCCCCAGGGGCGGGGGGCTCCTACGAGCAGTACTTC	CASAPGAGGSYEQYF
TRBV19	NA	TRBJ1-2	NA	TGTGCCAGTTCGAGGGGACGCGACTATGGCTACACCTTC	CASSRGRDYGYTF
TRBV11-3	TRBD1	TRBJ1-4	NA	TGTGCCAGCAGCATACAGGGGCAGGGTGAAAAACTGTTTTTT	CASSIQGQGEKLFF
TRBV18	NA	TRBJ1-1	NA	TGTGCCAGCTCACCAGAGACGGGTCCACCTTTGAACACTGAAGCTTTCTTT	CASSPETGPPLNTEAFF
TRBV13	NA	TRBJ2-1	NA	TGTGCCAGCAGCTTAGAGGCTAGCTCCTACAATGAGCAGTTCTTC	CASSLEASSYNEQFF
TRBV5-6	NA	TRBJ2-7	NA	TGTGCCAGCAGCTTGTCACGCGAGCAGTACTTC	CASSLSREQYF
TRBV6-2/TRBV6-3	TRBD1	TRBJ2-7	NA	TGTGCCAGCAGCGGACAGGTTTTCGAGCAGTACTTC	CASSGQVFEQYF
TRBV5-1	NA	TRBJ2-7	NA	TGCGCCAGCAGCTTGGGGACCTACGAGCAGTACTTC	CASSLGTYEQYF
TRBV7-9	NA	TRBJ2-5	NA	TGTGCCAGCAGTTTTCAGGGGGGGTCGGAGACCCAGTACTTC	CASSFQGGSETQYF
TRBV12-5	NA	TRBJ1-5	once	TGTGCTAGTGGTTTGGTACAAGGATACTGGGACCATCAGCCCCAGCATTTT	CASGLVQGYWDHQPQHF
TRBV11-3	NA	TRBJ2-2	NA	TGTGCCAGCAGCCAAGGAATAGCGTCCGGGGAGCTGTTTTTT	CASSQGIASGELFF
TRBV19	NA	TRBJ2-3	NA	TGTGCCAGTAGTATAGACGTATTCGGCACAGATACGCAGTATTTT	CASSIDVFGTDTQYF
TRBV7-2	NA	TRBJ2-7	NA	TGTGCCAGCAGCTTAAACGGTCTAGTCAACGAGCAGTACTTC	CASSLNGLVNEQYF
TRBV16	TRBD1	TRBJ1-1	NA	TGTGCCAGCAGCCTTCTCCCGACAGGGTCGAACACTGAAGCTTTCTTT	CASSLLPTGSNTEAFF
TRBV2	TRBD1	TRBJ1-2	NA	TGTGCCAGCAGTGAAAAGGCGACAGGGGGCCATGGCTACACCTTC	CASSEKATGGHGYTF
TRBV28	NA	TRBJ2-1	NA	TGTGCCAGCAGTCCCCACCGGGCCCAGAGTGAGCAGTTCTTC	CASSPHRAQSEQFF
TRBV6-4	NA	TRBJ1-1	NA	TGTGCCAGCAGAGGACAGCCTGGAGGGACTGAAGCTTTCTTT	CASRGQPGGTEAFF
TRBV25-1	NA	TRBJ1-1	NA	TGTGCCAGCAGTGAAAGGGAAAACACTGAAGCTTTCTTT	CASSERENTEAFF
TRBV9	NA	TRBJ1-1	NA	TGTGCCAGCAGCGTAGCTCCCGGGGTCCCTGAAGCTTTCTTT	CASSVAPGVPEAFF